The present entry profiles one T cell receptor (beta chain) with its context. The time point here: patch test 2, 6 weeks after DPC sensitization. Treatment defined: therapeutic diphenylcyclopropenone sensitization with weekly scalp DPC. In TCRdb, the RACE reads were re-called with MiXCR into one record per CDR3 protein. The sample consists of 80,000 to 100,000 distinct CDR3 sequences, roughly a tenth of them appearing once. The data originate from a study of human T cells and chemical hapten exposure. At the level of the study: Each patch test put 0.01% DPC on the upper back, and results were read at 6 days. The variation in per-sample TCR yields arose mainly from small differences in pooled library volumes. Patients having alopecia areata, totalis or universalis were mostly female.

After removal of 5 bases from V and 8 bases from J, the junction contained 6 bases not matched to a gene. The CDR3 has 12 residues. The germline V gene has CDR1 DFQATT and CDR2 SNEGSKA (reference sequence). This TCR was sampled from a woman aged 50 to 60 with alopecia areata. Some clones in this sample may be carry-over from other donors' samples. The chain is built from TRBV20-1 and TRBJ1-3, with 7 bases identical to TRBD1. The sequencing here drew on whole blood, taken in connection with sensitization to the hapten diphenylcyclopropenone (DPC). DNA of the CDR3: TGCAGTGCTTTAGGGACAGCGGACACCATATATTTT. It yields the protein CSALGTADTIYF.